This T cell receptor (beta chain) is drawn from a study of graft-versus-host responses after intestinal transplantation. Remarks on this clone: What it binds is unknown.

Here immunoSEQ multiplex PCR was the method, and the copy in TCRdb shows in-frame clones only, minus some. The data contain more than 95,000 clones, about 90% of them seen just once; the ten biggest clones take up about 0.9%. The CDR3 sequence is 15 residues long. Per germline, CDR1 LNHNV and CDR2 YYDKDF (reference sequence). The V segment lost 8 bases and the J segment 8 bases; nucleotides outside the gene matches: 14. The sequence was obtained from a human donor who received an intestinal transplant. V and J are TRBV15 and TRBJ1-4, with 7 bases identical to TRBD1. Sample: unstimulated CD4+ T cells sorted from spleen or lymph node cells, taken before intestinal transplant. The CDR3 DNA sequence: TGTGCCACCGACCGCGGGGGAGGGGGCCGGGAAAAACTGTTTTTT. Translation gives CATDRGGGGREKLFF.